This T cell receptor beta chain was recorded in a study of OX40 agonist ivuxolimab in advanced cancers. Looking at the study overall: Every patient in dose escalation had hepatocellular carcinoma, melanoma, renal cell or head and neck cancer.

Germline CDR1 reads SNHLY; CDR2 reads FYNNEI. CDR3 length equals 15 residues. Losses at the gene ends were 2 bases for V and 6 bases for J; bases not matched to a gene: 5. Details on this clone: Its antigen remains unknown.

At cycle 4 day 1, cycle 7 day 1, and baseline, blood was sampled. Using immunoSEQ multiplex PCR, the repertoire was profiled, and TCRdb retains in-frame clones only, with some absent. The profile shows tens of thousands of clones, 75% to 90% of them singletons. General observations from the study: Relative to CD4+ cells, CD8+ T cells on average had more expanded clones. What antigens the expanded peripheral T cells recognized was never established.

The source of this sequence is an adult with an advanced solid tumor such as melanoma, head and neck, liver or kidney cancer. The V call is TRBV2, the J call TRBJ2-1; the match to TRBD2 covers 9 bases. The input for sequencing was CD4+ or CD8+ T cells sorted from blood, taken in a trial of the OX40 agonist ivuxolimab. In DNA, the CDR3 is TGTGCCAGCAGTGAATCGGGACTAGCAGGCAATGAGCAGTTCTTC. As protein: CASSESGLAGNEQFF.